This TCR beta chain was captured by sequencing in a study of blood T cell repertoires in COVID-19. Assay used: immunoSEQ multiplex PCR; TCRdb lists only in-frame clones, some missing. The data hold about 100,000 clones, with about 80% observed a single time. This CDR3 has 11 amino acids. V gave up 4 bases and J gave up 5 bases, with 8 bases separating them. The V gene's germline CDR1 is SQVTM and CDR2 ANQGSEA. The V call is TRBV29-1, the J call TRBJ1-2, with a tentative D call TRBD1 (5 bases). The clonotype comes from a woman between 65 and 79 years old with acute or convalescent COVID-19. The sample consisted of peripheral blood. The CDR3 protein is CSVAGDYGYTF. The CDR3 bases are TGCAGCGTTGCGGGGGATTATGGCTACACCTTC.